The 2 T cell receptor beta chains presented below share a single source sample, sequenced in a study of patients and donors after allogeneic stem cell transplantation. From the RT-PCR reads, TCRdb called clonotypes with MiXCR, one entry per CDR3 protein. The sample holds around 200,000 distinct CDR3 sequences, around 40% seen once. Sequenced material: blood, either unsorted or a sorted T cell fraction (not recorded which). All receptors come from a human donor who was either an allogeneic HSCT recipient or a stem cell or donor lymphocyte infusion donor (not recorded which). It is not recorded whose cells these are; they may come from a transplant donor.

The chain has TRBV5-6 and TRBJ1-2, with D perhaps TRBD1 (5 bases). This CDR3 is 13 amino acids long. V lost 4 bases, J lost 8 bases, and 15 bases lay in between. CDR1 is SGHDT and CDR2 is YYEEEE in the germline V gene. CDR3 loop: CASSGGLGSGYTF. The CDR3 DNA is TGTGCCAGCAGCGGGGGTCTCGGTTCCGGCTACACCTTC.

In its sample, this clonotype was seen a few times. This chain joins TRBV27 and TRBJ1-5; D not certain. V was cut by 9 bases and J by 0 bases, with 9 bases left in between. The CDR3 is 13 residues long. Germline CDR1 MNHEY, CDR2 SMNVEV (reference sequence). In DNA, the CDR3 is TGTGCCAGTAGAGATTATAGCAATCAGCCCCAGCATTTT. It specifies CASRDYSNQPQHF.